The rows below give T cell receptor beta chains drawn from one sample of a study of T cell responses to AZD1222 COVID-19 vaccine. Profiled with immunoSEQ multiplex PCR; TCRdb holds only in-frame clones, not every one. The data contain some 140,000 clones, approximately 80% of them singletons. The source was peripheral blood, collected on day 0 of AZD1222 vaccination. These receptors all come from an adult in good health. CDR3s include the opening cysteine and the closing phenylalanine or tryptophan. A D gene is named only where the DNA matches it firmly. Rows give clone size only sometimes, using once, few, many, or a class for an expanded clone.

j_call	v_call	clone_size	d_call	cdr3_nt	cdr3_aa
TRBJ1-1	TRBV10-1	.	.	TGCGCCAGCAGTGACTCTACAGGGAGCACTGAAGCTTTCTTT	CASSDSTGSTEAFF
TRBJ1-2	TRBV28	.	.	TGTGCCAGCAAGGAGAACACTAACTATGGCTACACCTTC	CASKENTNYGYTF
TRBJ1-1	TRBV10-1	.	TRBD1	TGCGCCAGCACCGAACCGGATCGCCACGCACAGGGGCGGGACACTGAAGCTTTCTTT	CASTEPDRHAQGRDTEAFF
TRBJ1-1	TRBV20-1	.	.	TGCAGTGCTAGTAGCGCAGCGATGAACACTGAAGCTTTCTTT	CSASSAAMNTEAFF
TRBJ2-7	TRBV10-3	.	.	TGTGCCATCAGTGAGTCGGGCGGAAGCTACGAGCAGTACTTC	CAISESGGSYEQYF
TRBJ1-1	TRBV28	.	.	TGTGCCAGCAGTTTACAAGCCGACACTGAAGCTTTCTTT	CASSLQADTEAFF
TRBJ2-1	TRBV11-3	.	.	TGTGCCAGCAGCCCGGGACCCATACTTTCCTACAATGAGCAGTTCTTC	CASSPGPILSYNEQFF
TRBJ1-5	TRBV5-5	once	.	TGTGCCAGCAGCTTGACGACGGACTACCAGCCCCAGCATTTT	CASSLTTDYQPQHF
TRBJ1-2	TRBV4-2	.	.	TGTGCCAGCAGCCAGGTGGAGGGGGGGGACTATGGCTACACCTTC	CASSQVEGGDYGYTF
TRBJ2-7	TRBV9	.	.	TGTGCCAGCAGCGTAGGAGATCAGGGGCCCCGCTACGAGCAGTACTTC	CASSVGDQGPRYEQYF
TRBJ1-2	TRBV10-3	.	.	TGTGCCAGCTCAGAGGGTGGAACTGGCTACACCTTC	CASSEGGTGYTF
TRBJ1-2	TRBV28	.	TRBD1	TGTGCCAGCAGCTCAACCGGGACAGCGTATGGCTACACCTTC	CASSSTGTAYGYTF
TRBJ1-6	TRBV5-1	.	TRBD1	TGCGCCAGCAGCTCACTGGACAGGTCTAGTTCCCATAATTCACCCCTCCACTTT	CASSSLDRSSSHNSPLHF